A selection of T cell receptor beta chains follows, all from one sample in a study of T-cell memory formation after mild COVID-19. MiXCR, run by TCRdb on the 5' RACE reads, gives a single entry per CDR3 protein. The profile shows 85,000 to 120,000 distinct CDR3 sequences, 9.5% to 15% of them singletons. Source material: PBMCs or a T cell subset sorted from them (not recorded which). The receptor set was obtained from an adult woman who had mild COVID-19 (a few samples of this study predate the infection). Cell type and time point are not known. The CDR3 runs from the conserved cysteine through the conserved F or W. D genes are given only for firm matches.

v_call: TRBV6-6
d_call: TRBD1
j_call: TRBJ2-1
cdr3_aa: CASSYRDRAYNEQFF

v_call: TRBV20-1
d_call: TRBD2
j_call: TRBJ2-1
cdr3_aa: CSAKPGGNEQFF

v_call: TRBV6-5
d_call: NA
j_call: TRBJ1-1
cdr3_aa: CASSLSRQTEAFF

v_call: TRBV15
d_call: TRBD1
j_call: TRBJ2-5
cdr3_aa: CATSRGGTGWEETQYF

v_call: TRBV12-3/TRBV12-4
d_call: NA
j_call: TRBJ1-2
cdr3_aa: CASSAGYGYTF

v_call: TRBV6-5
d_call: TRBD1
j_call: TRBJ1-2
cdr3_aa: CASSYFGDRIYGYTF

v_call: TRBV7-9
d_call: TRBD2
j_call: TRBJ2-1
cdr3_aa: CASSSGTSGRNEQFF

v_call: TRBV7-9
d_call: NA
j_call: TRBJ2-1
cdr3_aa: CASSFGGFSYNEQFF

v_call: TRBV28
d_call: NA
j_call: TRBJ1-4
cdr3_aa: CASSLKWGGHEKLFF

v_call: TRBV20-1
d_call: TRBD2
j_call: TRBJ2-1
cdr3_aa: CSARVSGIAGDGNEQFF

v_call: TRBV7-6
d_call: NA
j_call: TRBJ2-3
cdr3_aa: CASSFDQAGSTDTQYF